This T cell receptor beta chain was sequenced in a study of T cell responses to AZD1222 COVID-19 vaccine (TCRdb year 2021). Concerning the study at large: AZD1222 recipients whose second dose came at about 4 weeks and those whose second dose came at about 12 weeks were combined into one group, since spike-specific TCR depth and breadth did not differ between the two schedules. TCR sequencing covered over 230 trial participants: approximately 200 given two doses of AZD1222 and 26 given two doses of MenACWY control vaccine. Enrollment into the trials was organized by age into subgroups of 18-55, 56-69 and 70-plus years, and those subgroups contained roughly 150, 30 and 60 TCR-sequenced participants, respectively. Study-level results and caveats: The 56-69-year group was small, and its depth increase did not reach significance, likely because of low power. Reportedly, close to half of the unique spike-specific TCRs recognized epitopes lying outside the regions that are mutated in the B.1.351 and B.1.1.7 variants. Only six or seven AZD1222 recipients were SARS-CoV-2 seropositive at baseline, limiting conclusions about previously exposed vaccinees. Most participants were white British and females outnumbered males, and the authors suggested that clonal diversity may have been underestimated. After two AZD1222 doses, both the breadth and the depth of spike-specific TCRs were significantly higher than at day 0 and than in MenACWY recipients. CD4 TCRs associated with the vaccine covered the entire spike protein, and the dominant responses were in regions 160-218 and 743-854. Because no day 14 peak-response samples were available, repertoires were characterized only after the peak T cell response.

This clone was seen a single time. Its antigen is currently not known. No much larger clonotype is one base removed from it; base qualities were not supplied. Taken with the paper, the label for time point translates to: baseline before first vaccination. Vaccinee samples came from UK trials COV001 and COV002, including a single-blind randomized controlled phase 2/3 trial of AZD1222 (ChAdOx1 nCoV-19) in healthy adults. For TCRbeta chain sequencing, PBMC samples from trial participants were taken at day 0 and at day 28 after the second dose. The CDR3 regions of human TCRbeta chains were subjected to immunosequencing. From the authors' description of their analysis: TCRs in the repertoires were matched against a reference library of SARS-CoV-2-specific TCRs that had been generated with the MIRA antigen-specificity platform. Breadth meant the fraction of unique TCRs that were SARS-CoV-2-associated, whereas depth meant the fraction of total T cells that were SARS-CoV-2-associated. Using the MIRA data, every spike-specific TCR was mapped to the spike region that the TCR reacted to and assigned to either a CD4 or a CD8 class. Log10-transformed breadth and depth values were compared by one-way ANOVA with Sidak's multiple comparisons tests. Entries here come from immuneACCESS through TCRdb and include only in-frame sequences with V and J called. Some clones fail to appear in such tables; in the studies checked, an unresolved V gene covers under half of the shortfall, and the cause of the remainder is unknown. Clone size and V and J calls were adopted from that table, with D and trimming inferred from the DNA. In this sample the table shows more than 70,000 clones, roughly 90% of which occur a single time. The ten largest make up around 4% of the sample.

The CDR3 numbers 15 residues from cysteine through phenylalanine. The DNA shown is the 45-base CDR3, in frame from base 1. Via the germline V gene (reference sequence), CDR1 is SEHNR and CDR2 FQNEAQ. V loses 5 bases, J loses 1 base, and the germline ends lie 14 bases apart. The sample was peripheral blood, taken on day 0 of AZD1222 vaccination. The origin of this receptor is an adult in good health. The rearrangement joined TRBV7-9 to TRBJ1-1; no D segment can be confidently identified. The sequenced DNA: TGTGCCAGCAGCCATACGCCGGACGCGAACACTGAAGCTTTCTTT. This gives the protein CASSHTPDANTEAFF.